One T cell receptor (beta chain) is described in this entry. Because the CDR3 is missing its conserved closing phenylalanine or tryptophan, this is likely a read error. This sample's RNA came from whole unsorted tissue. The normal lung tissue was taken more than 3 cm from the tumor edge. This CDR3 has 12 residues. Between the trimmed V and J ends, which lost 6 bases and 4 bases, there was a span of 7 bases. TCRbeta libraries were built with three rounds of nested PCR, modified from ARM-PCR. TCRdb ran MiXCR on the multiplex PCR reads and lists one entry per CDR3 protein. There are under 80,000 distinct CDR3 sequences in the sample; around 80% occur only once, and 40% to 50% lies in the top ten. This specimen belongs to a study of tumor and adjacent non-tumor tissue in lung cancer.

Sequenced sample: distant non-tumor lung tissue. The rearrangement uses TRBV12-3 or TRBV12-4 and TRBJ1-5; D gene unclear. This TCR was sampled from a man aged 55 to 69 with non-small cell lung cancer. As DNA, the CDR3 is TGTGCCAGCAGGTTAATGAATCAGCCCCAGCATTCT. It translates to CASRLMNQPQHS.